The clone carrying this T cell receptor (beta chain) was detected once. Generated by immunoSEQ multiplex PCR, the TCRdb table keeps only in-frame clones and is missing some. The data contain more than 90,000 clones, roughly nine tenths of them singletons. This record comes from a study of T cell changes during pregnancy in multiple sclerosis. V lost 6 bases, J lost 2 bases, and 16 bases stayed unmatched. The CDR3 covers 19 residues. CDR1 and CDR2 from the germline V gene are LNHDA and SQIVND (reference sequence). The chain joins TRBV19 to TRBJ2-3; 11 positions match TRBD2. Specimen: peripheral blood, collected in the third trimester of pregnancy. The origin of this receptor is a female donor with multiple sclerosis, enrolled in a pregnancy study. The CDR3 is CASRPKGASGGPHTDTQYF. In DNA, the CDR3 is TGTGCCAGTAGACCTAAAGGGGCTAGCGGGGGGCCCCACACAGATACGCAGTATTTT.